Presented here are 7 T cell receptor beta chains from one specimen sequenced in a study of cytomegalovirus exposure and HLA in healthy donors. TCRdb keeps only in-frame clones here, not all; method: immunoSEQ multiplex PCR. The table records 250,000 to 350,000 clones, roughly 87% of them present only once. Sample: PBMCs. The receptors shown here come from a woman aged 25 to 39 in good health and CMV-seropositive.

V gene TRBV9 combines with J gene TRBJ1-1; D not resolved. The germline V and J ends were trimmed by 0 bases and 0 bases, with 12 bases remaining between them. CDR3 size: 16 residues. Germline V gene lookup returns CDR1 SGDLS and CDR2 YYNGEE. The CDR3 protein is CASSVDAAPLNTEAFF. CDR3 DNA: TGTGCCAGCAGCGTAGACGCAGCTCCTTTGAACACTGAAGCTTTCTTT.

A note on this clone: The sample contains more than one DNA sequence encoding this CDR3. This rearrangement joins TRBV5-1 to TRBJ2-2; 8 bases align to TRBD1. Trimming at V came to 3 bases and at J to 4 bases, leaving 5 bases not matched to a gene. This CDR3 has 15 residues. Per the germline V gene, CDR1 is SGHRS and CDR2 is YFSETQ. CDR3 in DNA: TGCGCCAGCAGCTCCGACAGGGGACTCACCGGGGAGCTGTTTTTT. Translating gives CASSSDRGLTGELFF.

The chain couples TRBV28 to TRBJ2-5; perhaps TRBD1 as D (6 bases). Germline V CDR1 and CDR2: MDHEN, SYDVKM. V gave up 10 bases and J gave up 2 bases, with 14 bases separating them. The CDR3 contains 13 residues. CDR3 in amino acids: CATRQDSQETQYF. CDR3 nucleotides: TGTGCCACCAGACAGGACTCTCAAGAGACCCAGTACTTC.

The rearrangement joins TRBV9 to TRBJ1-5; weak D call: TRBD1 (6 bases). CDR1 and CDR2 from the germline V gene are SGDLS and YYNGEE. There are 15 residues in the CDR3. The V and J ends lost 7 bases and 7 bases respectively, with 21 bases between them. CDR3 in DNA: TGTGCCAGCCCCCAGGGGCCCCACAGGCCCCAGCCCCAGCATTTT. Amino acids: CASPQGPHRPQPQHF.

The V gene is TRBV5-1, the J gene TRBJ1-2; 11 nucleotides match TRBD1. CDR3 size: 15 residues. J lost 3 bases, V lost 5 bases, and 6 bases had no gene match. CDR1 is SGHRS, CDR2 YFSETQ, per germline. CDR3 protein: CASRHRTGGDYGYTF. The CDR3 bases are TGCGCCAGCAGGCATCGGACAGGGGGCGACTATGGCTACACCTTC.

This clone appeared a few times. This chain uses TRBV9 with TRBJ2-7; D is unresolved. The CDR3 runs to 14 residues. Between the trimmed V and J ends, which lost 0 bases and 5 bases, there was a span of 12 bases. Germline CDR1 is SGDLS and CDR2 is YYNGEE. The CDR3 DNA reads as TGTGCCAGCAGCGTAGTGGGAATTGACGACGAGCAGTACTTC. It yields the protein CASSVVGIDDEQYF.

The J gene is TRBJ2-1, the V gene TRBV2; TRBD1 agrees at 8 bases. J was trimmed by 0 bases and V by 5 bases; bases with no gene match: 3. This CDR3 spans 15 amino acids. The germline V gene encodes CDR1 SNHLY and CDR2 FYNNEI. Written as DNA, the CDR3 is TGTGCCAGCAGTCCCGACAGGGGCTCCTACAATGAGCAGTTCTTC. It codes for CASSPDRGSYNEQFF.